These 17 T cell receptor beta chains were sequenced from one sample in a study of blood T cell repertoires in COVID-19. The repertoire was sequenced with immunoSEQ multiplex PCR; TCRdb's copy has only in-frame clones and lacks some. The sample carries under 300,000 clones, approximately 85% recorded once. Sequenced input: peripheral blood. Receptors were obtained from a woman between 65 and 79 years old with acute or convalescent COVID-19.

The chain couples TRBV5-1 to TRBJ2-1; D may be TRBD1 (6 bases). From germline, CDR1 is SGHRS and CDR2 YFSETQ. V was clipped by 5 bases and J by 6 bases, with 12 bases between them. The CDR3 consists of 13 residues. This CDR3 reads CASSHDRLNEQFF. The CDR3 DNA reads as TGCGCCAGCAGTCATGACAGGCTCAATGAGCAGTTCTTC.

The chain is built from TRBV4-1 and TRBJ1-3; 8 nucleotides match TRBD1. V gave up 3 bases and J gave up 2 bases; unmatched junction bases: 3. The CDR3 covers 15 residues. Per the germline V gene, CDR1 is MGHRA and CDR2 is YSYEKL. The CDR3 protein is CASSHRTGPGNTIYF. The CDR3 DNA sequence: TGCGCCAGCAGCCATCGGACAGGGCCTGGAAACACCATATATTTT.

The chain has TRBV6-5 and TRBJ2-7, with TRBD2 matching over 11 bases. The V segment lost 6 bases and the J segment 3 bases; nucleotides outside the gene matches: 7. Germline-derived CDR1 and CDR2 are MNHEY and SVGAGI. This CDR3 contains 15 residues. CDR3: CASSPLAGGLYEQYF. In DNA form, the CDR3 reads TGTGCCAGCAGCCCCCTAGCGGGGGGCCTCTACGAGCAGTACTTC.

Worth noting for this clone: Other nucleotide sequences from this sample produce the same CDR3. The CDR3 reads CASSFPGQGNEQFF. The CDR3 DNA is TGCGCCAGCAGCTTCCCTGGACAGGGCAATGAGCAGTTCTTC. The V and J genes are TRBV5-1 and TRBJ2-1, with 8 positions matching TRBD1. The CDR3 spans 14 residues. V lost 2 bases to trimming and J lost 6 bases; unmatched junction nucleotides: 4. In germline, CDR1 is SGHRS, CDR2 YFSETQ.

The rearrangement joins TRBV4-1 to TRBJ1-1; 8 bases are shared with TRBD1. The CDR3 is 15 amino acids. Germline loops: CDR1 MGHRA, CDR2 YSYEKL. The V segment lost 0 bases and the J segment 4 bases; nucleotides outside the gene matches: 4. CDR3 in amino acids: CASSQDSGGLTEAFF. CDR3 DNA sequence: TGCGCCAGCAGCCAAGATTCAGGGGGCCTCACTGAAGCTTTCTTT.

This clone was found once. CDR3 nucleotides: TGTGCCAGCAGCATCGACAGAGCCCGGGAAGAGACCCAGTACTTC. Its translation is CASSIDRAREETQYF. The chain is built from TRBV7-8 and TRBJ2-5; TRBD1 might be the D (5 bases). V was clipped by 5 bases and J by 3 bases, with 16 bases between them. Germline assignment: CDR1 SGHVS and CDR2 FQNEAQ. This CDR3 region has 15 residues.

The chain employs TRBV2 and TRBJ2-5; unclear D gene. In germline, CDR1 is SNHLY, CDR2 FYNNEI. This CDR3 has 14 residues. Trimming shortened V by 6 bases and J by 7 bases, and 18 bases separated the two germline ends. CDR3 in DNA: TGTGCCAGCAGGGATAGGTCCCAACGAGGGACCCAGTACTTC. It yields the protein CASRDRSQRGTQYF.

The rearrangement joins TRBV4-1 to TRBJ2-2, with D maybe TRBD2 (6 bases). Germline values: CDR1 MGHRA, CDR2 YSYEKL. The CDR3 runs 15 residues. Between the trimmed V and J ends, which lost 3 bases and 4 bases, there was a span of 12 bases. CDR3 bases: TGCGCCAGCAGCCACGAGGAGGGGCTCACCGGGGAGCTGTTTTTT. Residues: CASSHEEGLTGELFF.

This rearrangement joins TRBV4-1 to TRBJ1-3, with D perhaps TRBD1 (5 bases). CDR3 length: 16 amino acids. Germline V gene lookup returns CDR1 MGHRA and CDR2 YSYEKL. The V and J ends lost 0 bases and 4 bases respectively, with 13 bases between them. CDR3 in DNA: TGCGCCAGCAGCCAAGATTTTCAGGGATGGGGAAACACCATATATTTT. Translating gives CASSQDFQGWGNTIYF.

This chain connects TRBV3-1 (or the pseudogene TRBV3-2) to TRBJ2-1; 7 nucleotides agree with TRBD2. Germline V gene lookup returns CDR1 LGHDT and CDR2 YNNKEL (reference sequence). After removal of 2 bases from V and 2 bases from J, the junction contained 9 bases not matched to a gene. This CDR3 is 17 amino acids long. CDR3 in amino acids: CASSQSPGGGPYNEQFF. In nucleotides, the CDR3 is TGTGCCAGCAGCCAATCCCCGGGAGGAGGCCCCTACAATGAGCAGTTCTTC.

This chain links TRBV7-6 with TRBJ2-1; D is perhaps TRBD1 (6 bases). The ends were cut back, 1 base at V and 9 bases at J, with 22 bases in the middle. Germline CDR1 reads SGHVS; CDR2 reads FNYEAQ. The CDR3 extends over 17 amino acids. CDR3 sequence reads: CASSLGGHVTNGGEQFF. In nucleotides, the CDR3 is TGTGCCAGCAGCTTAGGGGGGCACGTTACTAACGGAGGTGAGCAGTTCTTC. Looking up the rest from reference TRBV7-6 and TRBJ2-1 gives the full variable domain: GAGVSQSPRYKVTKRGQDVALRCDPISGHVSLYWYRQALGQGPEFLTYFNYEAQQDKSGLPNDRFSAERPEGSISTLTIQRTEQRDSAMYRCASSLGGHVTNGGEQFFGPGTRLTVL.

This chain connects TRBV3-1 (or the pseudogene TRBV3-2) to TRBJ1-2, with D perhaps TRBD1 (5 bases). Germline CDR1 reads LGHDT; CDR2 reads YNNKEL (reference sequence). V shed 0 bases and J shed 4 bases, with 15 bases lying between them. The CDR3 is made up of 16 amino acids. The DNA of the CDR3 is TGTGCCAGCAGCCAAGACGGGGGAAGTAGGACCTATGGCTACACCTTC. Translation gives CASSQDGGSRTYGYTF.

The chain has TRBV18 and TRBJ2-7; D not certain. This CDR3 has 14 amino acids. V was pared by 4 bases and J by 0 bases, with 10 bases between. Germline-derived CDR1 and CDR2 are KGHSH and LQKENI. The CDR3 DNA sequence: TGTGCCAGCTCACGGGCAGATAGCTCCTACGAGCAGTACTTC. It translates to CASSRADSSYEQYF. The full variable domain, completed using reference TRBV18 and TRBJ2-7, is NAGVMQNPRHLVRRRGQEARLRCSPMKGHSHVYWYRQLPEEGLKFMVYLQKENIIDESGMPKERFSAEFPKEGPSILRIQQVVRGDSAAYFCASSRADSSYEQYFGPGTRLTVT.

The CDR3 DNA follows: TGCGCCAGCAGCTTGGAAGTCGGGGGGGCCGGTACGCAGTATTTT. It codes for CASSLEVGGAGTQYF. The V and J genes are TRBV5-1 and TRBJ2-3; 8 bases are shared with TRBD2. Germline V lookup: CDR1 SGHRS, CDR2 YFSETQ. This CDR3 spans 15 amino acids. The junction had 8 bases not matched to a gene; V was cut back by 0 bases and J by 8 bases.

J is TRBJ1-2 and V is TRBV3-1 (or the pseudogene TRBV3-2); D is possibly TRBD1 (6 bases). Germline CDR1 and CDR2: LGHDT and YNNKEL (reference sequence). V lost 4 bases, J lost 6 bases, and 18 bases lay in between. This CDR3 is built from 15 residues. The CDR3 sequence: CASSPGDRRPNGYTF. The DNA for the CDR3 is TGTGCCAGCAGCCCCGGAGACAGGAGGCCTAATGGCTACACCTTC.

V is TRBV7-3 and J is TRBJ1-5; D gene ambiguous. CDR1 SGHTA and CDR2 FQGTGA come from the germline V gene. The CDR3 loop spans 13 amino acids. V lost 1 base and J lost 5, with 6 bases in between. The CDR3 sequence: CASSLSRDQPQHF. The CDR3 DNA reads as TGTGCCAGCAGCTTAAGTCGGGATCAGCCCCAGCATTTT. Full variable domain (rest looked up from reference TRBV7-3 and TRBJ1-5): GAGVSQTPSNKVTEKGKYVELRCDPISGHTALYWYRQSLGQGPEFLIYFQGTGAADDSGLPNDRFFAVRPEGSVSTLKIQRTERGDSAVYLCASSLSRDQPQHFGDGTRLSIL.

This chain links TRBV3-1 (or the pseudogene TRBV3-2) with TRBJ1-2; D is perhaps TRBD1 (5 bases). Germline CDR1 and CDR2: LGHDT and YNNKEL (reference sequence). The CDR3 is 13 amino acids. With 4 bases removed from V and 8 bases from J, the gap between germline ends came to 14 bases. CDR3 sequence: CASSLGEGEGYTF. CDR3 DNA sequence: TGTGCCAGCAGCCTAGGGGAGGGTGAAGGCTACACCTTC.